This section outlines one T cell receptor beta chain sequence together with its context. This sample was included in a study of T cell responses to AZD1222 COVID-19 vaccine. The germline V gene has CDR1 GTSNPN and CDR2 SVGIG (reference sequence). Trimming took 0 bases from V and 13 from J; bases not matched to a gene: 7. The CDR3 consists of 13 residues. Only in-frame clones appear in the TCRdb table, and some are missing; sequencing was by immunoSEQ multiplex PCR. The table records about 170,000 clones, just over 90% of them present only once. The sample here was peripheral blood, taken on day 0 of AZD1222 vaccination. The receptor's source is an adult in good health. V gene TRBV30 combines with J gene TRBJ2-1; 9 bases are a match to TRBD1. The CDR3 region is CAWSVLTGGNQFF. In DNA form, the CDR3 reads TGTGCCTGGAGTGTGTTGACAGGGGGTAATCAGTTCTTC.